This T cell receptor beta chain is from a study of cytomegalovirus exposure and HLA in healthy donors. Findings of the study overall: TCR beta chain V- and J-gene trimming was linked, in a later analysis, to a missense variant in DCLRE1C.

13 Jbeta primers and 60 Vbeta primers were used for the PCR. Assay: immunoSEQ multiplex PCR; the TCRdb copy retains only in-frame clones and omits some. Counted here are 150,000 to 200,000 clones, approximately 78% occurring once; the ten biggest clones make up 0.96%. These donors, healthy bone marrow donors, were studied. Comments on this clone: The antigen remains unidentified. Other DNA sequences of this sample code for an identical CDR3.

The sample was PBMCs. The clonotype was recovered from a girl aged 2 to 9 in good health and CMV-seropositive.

This CDR3 is CASSFDSQETQYF. For the CDR3, the DNA is TGTGCCAGCAGCTTTGACAGCCAAGAGACCCAGTACTTC. V is TRBV7-9 and J is TRBJ2-5, with D possibly TRBD1 on 5 matching bases. CDR1 and CDR2 from the germline V gene are SEHNR and FQNEAQ (reference sequence). Trimming stripped 3 bases from V and 1 base from J, with 6 bases between. The CDR3 consists of 13 residues.